A selection of T cell receptor beta chains follows, all from one sample in a study of cytotoxic CD8 clonotypes in ibrutinib-treated CLL. Sequenced by immunoSEQ multiplex PCR; TCRdb stores in-frame clones only, minus some. The repertoire holds fewer than 300,000 clones, with around 76% as singletons. This sample comprised PBMCs, obtained at disease progression, from a patient treated with ibrutinib. These receptor sequences come from a human donor with chronic lymphocytic leukemia. The CDR3 runs from the conserved cysteine through the conserved F or W. The D gene is left open where the match is weak. Clone size, where shown, is once, few, many, or a class for clones that have expanded.

j_gene,abundance,v_gene,d_gene,CDR3nt,CDR3aa
TRBJ2-3,.,TRBV28,.,TGTGCCAGCAGTGCGTCCTCAGATACGCAGTATTTT,CASSASSDTQYF
TRBJ1-2,once,TRBV10-3,.,TGTGCCATCAGTGAGACAGGGAGGAAGGAAGGCTACACCTTC,CAISETGRKEGYTF
TRBJ1-1,.,TRBV5-4,.,TGTGCCAGCAGCTTGGCGGGTAGGGGCCCCTTGGCTGAAGCTTTCTTT,CASSLAGRGPLAEAFF
TRBJ2-3,.,TRBV6-6,.,TGTGCCAGCAGTTACGATGGGGGAAGCACAGATACGCAGTATTTT,CASSYDGGSTDTQYF
TRBJ2-1,few,TRBV9,TRBD2,TGTGCCAGCAGCGTAGCTGGACTAGCCAATGAGCAGTTCTTC,CASSVAGLANEQFF
TRBJ2-1,.,TRBV6-1,.,TGTGCCAGCAGTAGGACCGGGAAAACCTACAATGAGCAGTTCTTC,CASSRTGKTYNEQFF
TRBJ2-7,.,TRBV7-2,.,TGTGCCAGCAGCTTCAACTCCTACGAGCAGTACTTC,CASSFNSYEQYF
TRBJ2-3,.,TRBV6-4,TRBD2,TGTGCCAGCAGTGAGAGCGGGGGGACTCTGCGGGATACGCAGTATTTT,CASSESGGTLRDTQYF
TRBJ2-1,.,TRBV29-1,.,TGCAGCGTTGAAGATCTGCCTCTCCAGAGAAATGAGCAGTTCTTC,CSVEDLPLQRNEQFF
TRBJ2-1,few,TRBV4-1,TRBD2,TGCGCCAGCAGCCAAGAACTAGCGGGGGGGTACAATGAGCAGTTCTTC,CASSQELAGGYNEQFF
TRBJ1-1,.,TRBV18,TRBD1,TGTGCCAGCTCACACAGGGACAGGGACACTGAAGCTTTCTTT,CASSHRDRDTEAFF
TRBJ2-5,.,TRBV7-6,.,TGTGCCAGCAGTCCCCCGCAACTCAAAGAGACCCAGTACTTC,CASSPPQLKETQYF
TRBJ2-2,.,TRBV6-6,.,TGTGCCAGCGCCCAGGGCCCCGGGGAGCTGTTTTTT,CASAQGPGELFF
TRBJ2-7,few,TRBV7-7,.,TGTGCCAGCAGCTTAGCGCCGGACTACGAGCAGTACTTC,CASSLAPDYEQYF
TRBJ2-5,once,TRBV15,TRBD1,TGTGCCACCAGCAGAGGTCGGACAGGGGGGGAGACCCAGTACTTC,CATSRGRTGGETQYF
TRBJ1-1,.,TRBV4-1,.,TGCGCCAGCAGCCATTGGGTGAACACTGAAGCTTTCTTT,CASSHWVNTEAFF
TRBJ1-4,.,TRBV2,TRBD1,TGTGCCAGCTTAGGTACAGGGGAGGAAAAACTGTTTTTT,CASLGTGEEKLFF
TRBJ2-1,.,TRBV18,TRBD2,TGTGCCAGCTCACCAGCTAGCGGGGGGGCGTCTGATGAGCAGTTCTTC,CASSPASGGASDEQFF
TRBJ2-7,.,TRBV4-1,TRBD2,TGCGCCAGCAGCCTTTTACCGGGACTAGCGGGAGTCGAGCAGTACTTC,CASSLLPGLAGVEQYF
TRBJ1-2,.,TRBV29-1,TRBD1,TGCAGCGTTGAGGACAGGGGGTCCTATGGCTACACCTTC,CSVEDRGSYGYTF
TRBJ2-3,few,TRBV7-3,TRBD2,TGTGCCAGCAGCTTCACTTCAATGCTAGCGGGAGGCCCCCCAGATACGCAGTATTTT,CASSFTSMLAGGPPDTQYF
TRBJ2-5,.,TRBV7-8,.,TGTGCCAGCAGCTCTCCAAATGGGGAGACCCAGTACTTC,CASSSPNGETQYF
TRBJ2-5,.,TRBV4-1,.,TGCGCCAGCAGCCAAGATAGGGGGTTGGCAGAGACCCAGTACTTC,CASSQDRGLAETQYF
TRBJ2-1,.,TRBV9,.,TGTGCCAGCAGCCGGGGAGATTACAATGAGCAGTTCTTC,CASSRGDYNEQFF
TRBJ1-2,.,TRBV7-9,.,TGTGCCAGCAGCTTAGGGACAGCTACTAACTATGGCTACACCTTC,CASSLGTATNYGYTF
TRBJ1-2,.,TRBV18,TRBD1,TGTGCCAGCTCACCCACGGGGATAGGGGGCGACTATGGCTACACCTTC,CASSPTGIGGDYGYTF
TRBJ2-3,few,TRBV19,TRBD1,TGTGCCAGTAGACAGGGGACCACAGATACGCAGTATTTT,CASRQGTTDTQYF
TRBJ2-7,.,TRBV6-5,.,TGTGCCAGCAGTTCGACAGCCTACGAGCAGTACTTC,CASSSTAYEQYF
TRBJ2-1,.,TRBV15,.,TGTGCCACCAGCAGAGATCGATACTACAATGAGCAGTTCTTC,CATSRDRYYNEQFF